The present T cell receptor beta chain was sequenced within a study of Graves' ophthalmopathy and Graves' hyperthyroidism. This clonotype has a count of ten or more. Germline CDR1 is LGHNA and CDR2 is YSLEER. The V gene lost 0 bases and the J gene lost 3 bases, with 11 bases spanning the gap. The CDR3 runs to 15 residues. Using RNA transcripts, the TCR beta CDR3 regions were amplified. First-round RT-PCR used HTBI primers; second-round multiplex PCR followed. TCRdb processed the multiplex PCR reads anew with MiXCR; each CDR3 protein has one entry. Among roughly 1.1 million distinct CDR3 sequences listed, 36% were seen once.

Material: peripheral blood or thyroid tissue (not recorded which). The genes are TRBV4-3 and TRBJ1-1; TRBD1 is a possible D gene (5 bases). The receptor's source is an adult man with Graves' hyperthyroidism. The CDR3 DNA reads TGCGCCAGCAGCCAAGATCCCGGCAGGGACACTGAAGCTTTCTTT. This codes for CASSQDPGRDTEAFF.